This T cell receptor (beta chain) was captured by sequencing in a study of PD-1 blockade in classical Hodgkin lymphoma. General study points: Possible causes of repertoire differences, disease activity or prior therapy, remain undefined. Lower baseline TCR diversity was reported for newly diagnosed patients than for healthy donors.

Notes on this clone: Its target is unknown.

Stated time point: newly diagnosed, previously untreated cHL patient sample. Magnetic negative selection was used to purify CD4+ T cells from thawed PBMCs. Comparison PBMCs came from previously untreated, newly diagnosed classical Hodgkin lymphoma patients. Germline V CDR1 and CDR2: SGHVS, FQNEAQ. Trimming left V 1 base short and J 1 base short, with 13 bases between. The CDR3 is 16 residues long. The repertoire was sequenced with immunoSEQ multiplex PCR; TCRdb's copy has only in-frame clones and lacks some. The sample has around 26,000 clones; 91% are singletons. V and J are TRBV7-8 and TRBJ1-1; no clear D gene. The receptor's source is a human donor with classical Hodgkin lymphoma. The sequencing input was CD4+ T cells from blood. CDR3 residues: CASSLVGSSWNTEAFF. The CDR3, as DNA: TGTGCCAGCAGCTTAGTGGGGTCCTCGTGGAACACTGAAGCTTTCTTT.